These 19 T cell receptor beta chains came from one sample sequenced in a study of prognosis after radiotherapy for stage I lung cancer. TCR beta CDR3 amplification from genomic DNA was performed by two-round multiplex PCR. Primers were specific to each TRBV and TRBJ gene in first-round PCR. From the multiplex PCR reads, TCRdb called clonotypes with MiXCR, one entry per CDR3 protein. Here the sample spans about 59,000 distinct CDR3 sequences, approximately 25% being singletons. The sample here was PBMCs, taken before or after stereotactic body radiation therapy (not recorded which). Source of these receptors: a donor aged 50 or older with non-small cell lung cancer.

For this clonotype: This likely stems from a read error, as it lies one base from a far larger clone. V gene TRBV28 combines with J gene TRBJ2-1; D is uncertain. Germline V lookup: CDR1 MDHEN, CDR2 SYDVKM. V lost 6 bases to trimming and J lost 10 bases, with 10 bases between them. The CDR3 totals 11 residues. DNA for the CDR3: TGTGCCAGCAGCCTTGGTTACGAGCAGTTCTTC. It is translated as CASSLGYEQFF.

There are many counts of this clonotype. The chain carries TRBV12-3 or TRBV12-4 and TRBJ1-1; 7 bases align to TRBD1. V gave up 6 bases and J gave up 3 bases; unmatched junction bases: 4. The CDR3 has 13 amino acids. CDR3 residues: CASSSTGDTEAFF. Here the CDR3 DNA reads TGTGCCAGCAGCTCTACAGGGGACACTGAAGCTTTCTTT.

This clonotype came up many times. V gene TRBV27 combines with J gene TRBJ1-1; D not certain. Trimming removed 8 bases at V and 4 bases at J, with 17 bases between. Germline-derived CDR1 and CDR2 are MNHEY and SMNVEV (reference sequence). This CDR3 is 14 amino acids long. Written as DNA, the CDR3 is TGTGCCAGCCAGTCCTCAGGTTACCGCACTGAAGCTTTCTTT. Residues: CASQSSGYRTEAFF.

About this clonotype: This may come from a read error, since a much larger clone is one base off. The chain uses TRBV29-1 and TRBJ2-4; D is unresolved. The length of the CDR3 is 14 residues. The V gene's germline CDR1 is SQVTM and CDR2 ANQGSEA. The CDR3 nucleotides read TGCAGCGTAAAGGACCCGATAGCCAAAAACATTAAGTACTTC. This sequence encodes CSVKDPIAKNIKYF.

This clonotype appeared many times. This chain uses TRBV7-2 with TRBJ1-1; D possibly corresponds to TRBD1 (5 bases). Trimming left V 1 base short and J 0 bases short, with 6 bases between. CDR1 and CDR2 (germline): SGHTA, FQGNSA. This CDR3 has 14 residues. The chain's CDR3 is CASSLGTMNTEAFF. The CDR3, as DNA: TGTGCCAGCAGCTTAGGGACAATGAACACTGAAGCTTTCTTT.

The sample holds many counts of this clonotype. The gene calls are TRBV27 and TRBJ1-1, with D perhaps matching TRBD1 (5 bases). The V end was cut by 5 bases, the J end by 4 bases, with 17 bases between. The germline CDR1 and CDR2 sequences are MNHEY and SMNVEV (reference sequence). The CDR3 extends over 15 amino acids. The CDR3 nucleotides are TGTGCCAGCAGTCTACTACCCAGGAGGGGCACTGAAGCTTTCTTT. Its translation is CASSLLPRRGTEAFF.

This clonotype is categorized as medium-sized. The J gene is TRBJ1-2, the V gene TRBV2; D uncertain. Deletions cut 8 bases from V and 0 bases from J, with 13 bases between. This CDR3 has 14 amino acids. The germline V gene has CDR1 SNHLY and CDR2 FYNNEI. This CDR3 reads CASGWEPPNYGYTF. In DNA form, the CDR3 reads TGTGCCAGCGGTTGGGAGCCTCCTAACTATGGCTACACCTTC.

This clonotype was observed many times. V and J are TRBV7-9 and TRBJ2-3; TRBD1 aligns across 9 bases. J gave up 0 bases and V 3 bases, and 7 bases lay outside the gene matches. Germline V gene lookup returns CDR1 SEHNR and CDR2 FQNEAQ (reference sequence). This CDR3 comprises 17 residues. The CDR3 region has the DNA TGTGCCAGCAGCTTGGGGGGACAGGGTCTTAGCACAGATACGCAGTATTTT. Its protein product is CASSLGGQGLSTDTQYF.

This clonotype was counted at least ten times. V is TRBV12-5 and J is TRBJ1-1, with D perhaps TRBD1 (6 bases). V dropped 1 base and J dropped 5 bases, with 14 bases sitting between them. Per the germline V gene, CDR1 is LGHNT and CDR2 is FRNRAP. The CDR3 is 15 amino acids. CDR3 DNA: TGTGCTAGTGGTTTGGAACCAGGGGTAGGTACTGAAGCTTTCTTT. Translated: CASGLEPGVGTEAFF. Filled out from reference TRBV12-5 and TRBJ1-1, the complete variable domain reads DARVTQTPRHKVTEMGQEVTMRCQPILGHNTVFWYRQTMMQGLELLAYFRNRAPLDDSGMPKDRFSAEMPDATLATLKIQPSEPRDSAVYFCASGLEPGVGTEAFFGQGTRLTVV.

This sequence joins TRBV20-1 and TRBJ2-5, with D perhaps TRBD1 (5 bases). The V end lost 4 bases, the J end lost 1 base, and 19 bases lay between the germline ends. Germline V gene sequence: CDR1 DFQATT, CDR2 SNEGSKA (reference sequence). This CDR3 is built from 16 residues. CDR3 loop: CSAIDLRRDSQETQYF. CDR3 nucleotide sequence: TGCAGTGCTATAGATCTTCGGAGAGACAGCCAAGAGACCCAGTACTTC.

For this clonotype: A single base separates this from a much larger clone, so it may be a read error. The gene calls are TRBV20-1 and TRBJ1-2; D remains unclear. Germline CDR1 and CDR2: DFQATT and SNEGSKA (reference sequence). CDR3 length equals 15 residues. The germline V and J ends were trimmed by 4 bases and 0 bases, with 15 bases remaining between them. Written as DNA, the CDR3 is TGCAGTGCTATCCTCAGGAGGCGCGCTAACTATGGCTACACCTTC. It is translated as CSAILRRRANYGYTF.

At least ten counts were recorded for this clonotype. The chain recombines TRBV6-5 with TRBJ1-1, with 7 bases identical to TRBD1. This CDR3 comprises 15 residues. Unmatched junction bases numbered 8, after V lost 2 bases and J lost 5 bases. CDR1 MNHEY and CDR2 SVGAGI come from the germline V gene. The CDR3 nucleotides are TGTGCCAGCAGTTACCTGGGCCAGGGGGGAACTGAAGCTTTCTTT. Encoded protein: CASSYLGQGGTEAFF.

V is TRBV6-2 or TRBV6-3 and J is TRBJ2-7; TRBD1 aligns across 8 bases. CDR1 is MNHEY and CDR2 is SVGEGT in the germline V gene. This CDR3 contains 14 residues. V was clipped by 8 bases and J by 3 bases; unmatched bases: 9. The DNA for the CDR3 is TGTGCCAGCCTAGGACAGGGACGGGGCTACGAGCAGTACTTC. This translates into CASLGQGRGYEQYF.

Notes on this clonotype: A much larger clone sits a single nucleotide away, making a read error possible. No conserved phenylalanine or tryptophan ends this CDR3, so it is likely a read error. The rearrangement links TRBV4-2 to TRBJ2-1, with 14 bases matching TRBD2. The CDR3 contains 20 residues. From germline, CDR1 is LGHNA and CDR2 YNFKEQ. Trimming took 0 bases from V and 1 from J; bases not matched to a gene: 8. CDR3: CASSQDRGLAGDISYNEQFL. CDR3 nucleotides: TGTGCCAGCAGCCAAGATCGGGGACTAGCGGGGGACATTTCCTACAATGAGCAGTTCTTA.

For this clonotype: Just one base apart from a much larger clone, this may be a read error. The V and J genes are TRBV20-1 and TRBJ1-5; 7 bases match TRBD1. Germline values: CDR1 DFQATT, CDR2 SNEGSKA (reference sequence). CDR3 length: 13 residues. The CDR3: CSALGGGNRPQHF. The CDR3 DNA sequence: TGCAGTGCTCTTGGAGGGGGCAATCGGCCCCAGCATTTT.

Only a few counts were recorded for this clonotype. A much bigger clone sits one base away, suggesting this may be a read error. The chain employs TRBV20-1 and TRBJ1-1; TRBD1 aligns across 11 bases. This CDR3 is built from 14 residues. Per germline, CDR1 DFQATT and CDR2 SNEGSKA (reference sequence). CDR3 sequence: CRTGTGGFYTEAFF. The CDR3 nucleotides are TGCAGAACCGGGACAGGGGGTTTTTACACTGAAGCTTTCTTT.

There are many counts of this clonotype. CDR3 sequence: CASSQSLDVGNTIYF. CDR3 nucleotides: TGTGCCAGCAGCCAGTCTTTGGACGTCGGAAACACCATATATTTT. The chain is built from TRBV3-1 and TRBJ1-3; no reliable D call. Germline CDR1 reads LGHDT; CDR2 reads YNNKEL (reference sequence). V dropped 3 bases and J dropped 4 bases, with 13 bases sitting between them. The CDR3 spans 15 residues.

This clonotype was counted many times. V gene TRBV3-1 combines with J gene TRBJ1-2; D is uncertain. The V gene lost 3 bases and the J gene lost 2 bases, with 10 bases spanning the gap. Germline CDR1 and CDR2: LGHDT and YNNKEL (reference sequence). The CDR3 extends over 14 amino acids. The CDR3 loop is CASSQAEMNYGYTF. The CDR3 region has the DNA TGTGCCAGCAGCCAGGCTGAGATGAACTATGGCTACACCTTC.

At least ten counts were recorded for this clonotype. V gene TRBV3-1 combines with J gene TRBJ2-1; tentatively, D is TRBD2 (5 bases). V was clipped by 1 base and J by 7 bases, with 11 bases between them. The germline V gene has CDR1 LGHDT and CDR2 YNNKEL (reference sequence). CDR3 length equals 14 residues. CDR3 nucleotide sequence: TGTGCCAGCAGCCAAGCAAAAGGACTTAATGAGCAGTTCTTC. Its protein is CASSQAKGLNEQFF.